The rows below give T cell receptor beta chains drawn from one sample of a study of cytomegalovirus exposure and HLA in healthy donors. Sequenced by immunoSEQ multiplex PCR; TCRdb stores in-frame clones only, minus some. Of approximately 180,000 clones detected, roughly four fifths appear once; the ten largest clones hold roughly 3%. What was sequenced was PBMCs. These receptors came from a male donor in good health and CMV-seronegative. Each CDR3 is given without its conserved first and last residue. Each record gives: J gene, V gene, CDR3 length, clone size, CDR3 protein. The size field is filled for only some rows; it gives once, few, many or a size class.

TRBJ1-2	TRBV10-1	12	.	ASSSPRTVSGYT
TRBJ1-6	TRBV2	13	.	ASSDLSEERSPLH
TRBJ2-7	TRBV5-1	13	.	ASSFSLAGGGEQY
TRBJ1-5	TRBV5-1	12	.	ASSLTGANQPQH
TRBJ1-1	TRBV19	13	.	ASSKTGGGLTEAF
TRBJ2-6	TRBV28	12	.	ATREPGQRFVLT
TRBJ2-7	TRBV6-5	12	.	ASSYATENYEQY
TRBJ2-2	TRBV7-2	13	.	ASRAAGTNTGELF
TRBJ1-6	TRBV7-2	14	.	ASSFQANPSNSPLH
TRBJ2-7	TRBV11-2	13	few	ASSLWSRGLGEQY
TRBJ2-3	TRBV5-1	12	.	ASSLEREEDTQY
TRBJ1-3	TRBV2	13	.	ASRSRSDNSDTIY
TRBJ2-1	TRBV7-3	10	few	ASSYHKGGQF
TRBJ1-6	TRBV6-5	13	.	ASSYSDRLWSPLH
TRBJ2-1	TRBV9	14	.	ASSGPGTSVYNEQF
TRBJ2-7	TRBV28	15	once	ASTPSASTWRLTEQY
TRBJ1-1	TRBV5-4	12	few	ASSRDRESPKAF
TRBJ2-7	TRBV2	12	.	ASSLSGRRYEQY
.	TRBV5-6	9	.	ASSRFYEQY
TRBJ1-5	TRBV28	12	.	ASSLRRANQPQH
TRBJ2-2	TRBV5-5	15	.	ASSLLLRQVETGELF
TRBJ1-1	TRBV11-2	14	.	ASSLSTAPMNTEAF
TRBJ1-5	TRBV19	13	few	ASSILAGSNQPQH
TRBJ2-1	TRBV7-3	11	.	ASSLRQSNEQF
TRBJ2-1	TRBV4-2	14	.	ASSQMGREGYNEQF
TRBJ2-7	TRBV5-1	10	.	ASRSPSYEQY
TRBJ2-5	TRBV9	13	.	ASSEGTGPQETQY